Below are 9 T cell receptor beta chains sequenced from a single sample in a study of shared clonotypes between healthy human individuals. The table came from immunoSEQ multiplex PCR; TCRdb's copy has only in-frame clones and leaves some out. The table lists some 380,000 clones, 90% to 97% of them singletons. The sample taken for sequencing was memory CD8+ T cells sorted from blood. Stated subset: CD45RO+ cells pooled with CCR7-negative TemRA cells. The source is a man aged 25 to 40 in good health.

The rearrangement joins TRBV4-1 to TRBJ2-5, with TRBD2 matching over 10 bases. Germline V gene lookup returns CDR1 MGHRA and CDR2 YSYEKL. This CDR3 contains 14 residues. Losses at the gene ends were 1 base for V and 4 bases for J; bases not matched to a gene: 0. The CDR3 sequence: CASSQVAGGETQYF. The CDR3 DNA reads TGCGCCAGCAGCCAAGTAGCGGGAGGAGAGACCCAGTACTTC.

This CDR3 reads CAWKGQTRAYEQYF. CDR3 bases: TGTGCCTGGAAGGGCCAGACTCGGGCCTACGAGCAGTACTTC. The chain uses TRBV30 and TRBJ2-7; D is ambiguous. Between the trimmed V and J ends, which lost 4 bases and 2 bases, there was a span of 15 bases. The CDR3 is 14 residues long. Germline V lookup: CDR1 GTSNPN, CDR2 SVGIG (reference sequence).

The genes are TRBV19 and TRBJ2-7, with 11 bases fitting TRBD2. The trim removed 2 bases at V and 3 bases at J, leaving 3 bases unmatched. The CDR3 totals 15 residues. Per germline, CDR1 LNHDA and CDR2 SQIVND (reference sequence). CDR3 amino acids: CASSIRLAGGYEQYF. In DNA, the CDR3 is TGTGCCAGTAGTATAAGGCTAGCGGGAGGCTACGAGCAGTACTTC.

V gene TRBV28 combines with J gene TRBJ2-3, with D possibly being TRBD1 (5 bases). V dropped 8 bases and J dropped 4 bases, with 13 bases sitting between them. CDR3 length: 13 amino acids. Germline CDR1 is MDHEN and CDR2 is SYDVKM. The DNA of the CDR3 is TGTGCCAGCCTGCCCGCCAGGGCAGATACGCAGTATTTT. This gives the protein CASLPARADTQYF. Full variable domain (remainder filled in from reference TRBV28 and TRBJ2-3): DVKVTQSSRYLVKRTGEKVFLECVQDMDHENMFWYRQDPGLGLRLIYFSYDVKMKEKGDIPEGYSVSREKKERFSLILESASTNQTSMYLCASLPARADTQYFGPGTRLTVL.

The V gene is TRBV9, the J gene TRBJ2-1; 9 positions agree with TRBD2. With 2 bases clipped from V and 0 bases from J, the junction kept 3 bases outside the gene matches. The CDR3 spans 16 residues. The germline gives CDR1 SGDLS, CDR2 YYNGEE. The CDR3, as DNA: TGTGCCAGCAGCGTCAATAGCGGGAGCTCCTACAATGAGCAGTTCTTC. It codes for CASSVNSGSSYNEQFF.

The chain is built from TRBV4-1 and TRBJ2-1, with 13 bases lining up with TRBD2. V dropped 3 bases and J dropped 6; count of bases not matched to a gene: 5. CDR1 and CDR2 from the germline V gene are MGHRA and YSYEKL. The CDR3 has 16 amino acids. CDR3 sequence: CASSQPTSGRANEQFF. The CDR3 coding sequence is TGCGCCAGCAGCCAGCCTACTAGCGGGAGGGCCAATGAGCAGTTCTTC.

Written as DNA, the CDR3 is TGTGCCACCAGCAGAGACCACAGGGACGAGCAGTACTTC. It yields the protein CATSRDHRDEQYF. V and J are TRBV15 and TRBJ2-7; a weak D match, TRBD1 (6 bases). The CDR3 is 13 residues long. CDR1 is LNHNV and CDR2 is YYDKDF in the germline V gene (reference sequence). Trimming shortened V by 0 bases and J by 5 bases, and 8 bases separated the two germline ends.

The CDR3 bases are TGTGCCAGCAGTGAATACGGACAATTTCGGACCTTC. Its translation is CASSEYGQFRTF. The genes are TRBV25-1 and TRBJ1-2; maybe TRBD1 (5 bases). V dropped 0 bases and J dropped 14 bases, with 13 bases sitting between them. Germline CDR1 reads MGHDK; CDR2 reads SYGVNS. CDR3 length equals 12 residues.

The gene calls are TRBV27 and TRBJ1-1; D is undetermined. Trimming left V 0 bases short and J 2 bases short, with 7 bases between. The CDR3 runs 14 residues. Germline CDR1 and CDR2: MNHEY and SMNVEV (reference sequence). The CDR3: CASSLSSRNTEAFF. In DNA, the CDR3 is TGTGCCAGCAGTTTATCTTCGCGCAACACTGAAGCTTTCTTT.